Presented here are 23 T cell receptor beta chains from one specimen sequenced in a study of T-cell memory formation after mild COVID-19. TCRdb reanalysed the 5' RACE reads using MiXCR and keeps one entry per CDR3 protein. The sample records 300,000 to 350,000 distinct CDR3 sequences, around 19% being singletons. The sample consisted of PBMCs or a T cell subset sorted from them (not recorded which). The receptors originated from a man in his late teens or twenties who had mild COVID-19 (a few samples of this study predate the infection). Cell type and time point are not known.

This clonotype was counted between two and nine times. The V and J genes are TRBV20-1 and TRBJ1-5, with D possibly being TRBD1 (5 bases). The V end was cut by 2 bases, the J end by 6 bases, with 8 bases between. This CDR3 region has 12 residues. Per germline, CDR1 DFQATT and CDR2 SNEGSKA (reference sequence). CDR3 sequence: CSARRGVQPQHF. The CDR3, as DNA: TGCAGTGCTAGAAGGGGTGTTCAGCCCCAGCATTTT.

The rearrangement joins TRBV27 to TRBJ2-1; 9 nucleotides line up with TRBD1. J lost 8 bases, V lost 6 bases, and 5 bases had no gene match. The CDR3 has 13 amino acids. Germline values: CDR1 MNHEY, CDR2 SMNVEV (reference sequence). The DNA for the CDR3 is TGTGCCAGCAGGCGACAGGGGGGAGATGAGCAGTTCTTC. Translated: CASRRQGGDEQFF.

The V gene is TRBV5-5, the J gene TRBJ1-2; perhaps TRBD1 as D (5 bases). The CDR3 sequence is 12 residues long. The V end was cut by 8 bases, the J end by 6 bases, with 14 bases between. The V gene's germline CDR1 is SGHKS and CDR2 YYEKEE (reference sequence). The CDR3 bases are TGTGCCAGTACGAGACAGTTGGATGGCTACACCTTC. This codes for CASTRQLDGYTF.

This clonotype was recorded a few times. This chain joins TRBV7-2 and TRBJ2-5, with a weak D call TRBD1 (5 bases). The CDR3 contains 15 residues. Trimming pared 0 bases from V and 5 bases from J, leaving 13 bases between. Per germline, CDR1 SGHTA and CDR2 FQGNSA. The CDR3 coding sequence is TGTGCCAGCAGCTTAGCACCAGGGTCTGGGGAGACCCAGTACTTC. It codes for CASSLAPGSGETQYF.

The J gene is TRBJ2-2, the V gene TRBV10-3; a possible D gene is TRBD2 (6 bases). V was pared by 7 bases and J by 7 bases, with 19 bases between. From germline, CDR1 is ENHRY and CDR2 SYGVKD. There are 15 residues in the CDR3. CDR3 loop: CAIKLGTPDLGELFF. Here the CDR3 DNA reads TGTGCCATCAAATTGGGGACTCCGGATCTCGGGGAGCTGTTTTTT.

This clonotype showed up many times. CDR3 protein: CSAALSRGSYEQYF. As DNA, the CDR3 is TGCAGTGCTGCCCTGAGTCGGGGGAGCTACGAGCAGTACTTC. The rearrangement joins TRBV20-1 to TRBJ2-7; a possible D gene is TRBD2 (6 bases). V gave up 5 bases and J gave up 3 bases, with 17 bases separating them. CDR1 DFQATT and CDR2 SNEGSKA come from the germline V gene (reference sequence). This CDR3 comprises 14 residues.

Here the CDR3 reads CATTLETYGYTF. CDR3 DNA sequence: TGTGCCACGACTCTGGAGACCTATGGCTACACCTTC. The chain combines TRBV24-1 with TRBJ1-2, with D hard to call. CDR1 is KGHDR and CDR2 is SFDVKD in the germline V gene. Trimming stripped 10 bases from V and 4 bases from J, with 12 bases between. The CDR3 runs 12 residues.

This CDR3 is CASSQQGFNQPQHF. The CDR3, as DNA: TGTGCCAGCAGCCAACAGGGGTTCAATCAGCCCCAGCATTTT. This rearrangement joins TRBV7-2 to TRBJ1-5, with TRBD1 identical over 7 bases. CDR1 SGHTA and CDR2 FQGNSA come from the germline V gene. The CDR3 is 14 amino acids. The V segment lost 5 bases and the J segment 3 bases; nucleotides outside the gene matches: 4.

This chain links TRBV5-6 with TRBJ2-7; 8 bases line up with TRBD1. After removal of 3 bases from V and 4 bases from J, the junction contained 12 bases not matched to a gene. This CDR3 comprises 16 residues. Germline V gene sequence: CDR1 SGHDT, CDR2 YYEEEE. In DNA form, the CDR3 reads TGTGCCAGCAGCTCAACCAAAGGACAGGGTGGATACGAGCAGTACGTC. Protein: CASSSTKGQGGYEQYV.

The V call is TRBV7-6, the J call TRBJ2-7; D is uncertain. Trimming stripped 2 bases from V and 5 bases from J, with 10 bases between. CDR1 and CDR2 (germline): SGHVS, FNYEAQ. CDR3 length equals 13 residues. CDR3 bases: TGTGCCAGCAGCTTAAGCCATGCCAACGAGCAGTACTTC. It translates to CASSLSHANEQYF.

The chain is built from TRBV12-3 or TRBV12-4 and TRBJ2-1; 8 bases agree with TRBD2. The CDR3 extends over 17 amino acids. J was trimmed by 5 bases and V by 4 bases; bases with no gene match: 13. CDR3 in DNA: TGTGCCAGCAGTTCCCTCTCCGAGCGGGGGCCAGACAATGAGCAGTTCTTC. This sequence encodes CASSSLSERGPDNEQFF.

The rearrangement uses TRBV6-6 and TRBJ1-2; a possible D gene is TRBD1 (6 bases). The CDR3 consists of 15 residues. Germline V CDR1 and CDR2: MNHNY, SVGAGI (reference sequence). Trimming took off 8 bases at V and 5 bases at J, with 21 bases between the two ends. The CDR3 spells CASLREARGTYGYTF. The CDR3 DNA reads as TGTGCCAGCCTCAGAGAAGCCAGGGGCACTTATGGCTACACCTTC.

The chain recombines TRBV11-3 with TRBJ2-5; D is perhaps TRBD1 (5 bases). The CDR3 is made up of 13 amino acids. The germline V gene has CDR1 SGHNT and CDR2 YENEEA. V gave up 5 bases and J gave up 5 bases, with 12 bases separating them. The CDR3 here is CASSPTGSETQYF. The CDR3 nucleotides read TGTGCCAGCAGCCCAACAGGTTCCGAGACCCAGTACTTC.

A few counts support this clonotype. The J gene is TRBJ2-5, the V gene TRBV5-1; TRBD1 agrees at 10 bases. CDR1 SGHRS and CDR2 YFSETQ come from the germline V gene. Trimming at V came to 4 bases and at J to 3 bases, leaving 3 bases not matched to a gene. The CDR3 is 14 amino acids. CDR3 nucleotides: TGCGCCAGCAGCACCGGGACAGGGGAAGAGACCCAGTACTTC. Protein sequence: CASSTGTGEETQYF.

V and J are TRBV4-1 and TRBJ1-3; D is undetermined. The CDR3 runs 14 residues. V lost 0 bases to trimming and J lost 6 bases, with 9 bases between them. The germline CDR1 and CDR2 sequences are MGHRA and YSYEKL. This chain's CDR3 is CASSQEGSANTIYF. The CDR3 DNA is TGCGCCAGCAGCCAAGAGGGATCCGCAAACACCATATATTTT.

This clonotype was seen a handful of times. This rearrangement joins TRBV4-3 to TRBJ2-2; D may be TRBD1 (6 bases). Trimming left V 0 bases short and J 7 bases short, with 18 bases between. In germline, CDR1 is LGHNA, CDR2 YSLEER. The CDR3 spans 17 residues. In DNA form, the CDR3 reads TGCGCCAGCAGCCAAGATCCGGCAGGGGCTCGGGGCGGGGAGCTGTTTTTT. This gives the protein CASSQDPAGARGGELFF.

At least ten counts were recorded for this clonotype. A junction end diverges from the germline sequence, so it may reflect a read error. CDR3 nucleotides: TGCGCCAGCAGCCTAGTGGGTGGAGAGACCCAGTACTTC. This sequence encodes CASSLVGGETQYF. This chain links TRBV7-2 with TRBJ2-5; unclear D gene. The CDR3 spans 13 residues. CDR1 and CDR2 from the germline V gene are SGHTA and FQGNSA.

The rearrangement joins TRBV4-1 to TRBJ1-1, with TRBD1 matching 7 bases. Germline loops: CDR1 MGHRA, CDR2 YSYEKL. Trimming took 1 base from V and 1 from J; bases not matched to a gene: 6. This CDR3 contains 16 residues. CDR3 region: CASSQGQGRWNTEAFF. CDR3 DNA sequence: TGCGCCAGCAGCCAAGGACAGGGCCGTTGGAACACTGAAGCTTTCTTT.

This clonotype was found a few times. The chain carries TRBV7-2 and TRBJ1-6, with D perhaps TRBD1 (6 bases). V lost 5 bases to trimming and J lost 10 bases, with 18 bases between them. CDR1 and CDR2 (germline): SGHTA, FQGNSA. The CDR3 is 15 amino acids. CDR3 sequence (DNA): TGTGCCAGCAGCCCTTCACAGGGAAAAAGCTCACCCCTCCACTTT. Translating gives CASSPSQGKSSPLHF.

In this sample, this clonotype turned up a few times. The chain combines TRBV29-1 with TRBJ1-2, with no clear D. Deletions cut 1 base from V and 3 bases from J, with 6 bases between. Germline CDR1 is SQVTM and CDR2 is ANQGSEA. The CDR3 contains 12 residues. CDR3 DNA sequence: TGCAGCGTTGAAGGGGCAGACTATGGCTACACCTTC. This sequence encodes CSVEGADYGYTF.

J is TRBJ1-2 and V is TRBV29-1, with D possibly matching TRBD1 (5 bases). This CDR3 is 12 amino acids long. In germline, CDR1 is SQVTM, CDR2 ANQGSEA. Trimming removed 3 bases from V and 2 bases from J, with 7 bases in between. The CDR3 sequence: CSVDGGNYGYTF. The CDR3, as DNA: TGCAGCGTTGACGGGGGGAACTATGGCTACACCTTC.

This clonotype was counted only a few times. The chain employs TRBV6-2 or TRBV6-3 and TRBJ1-2, with D tentatively TRBD1 (6 bases). This CDR3 spans 14 amino acids. The germline V gene has CDR1 MNHEY and CDR2 SVGEGT. V lost 2 bases to trimming and J lost 3 bases, with 10 bases between them. CDR3 amino acids: CASSYQGRYYGYTF. In nucleotides, the CDR3 is TGTGCCAGCAGTTACCAGGGGCGCTACTATGGCTACACCTTC.

This clonotype was picked up many times. V is TRBV12-3 or TRBV12-4 and J is TRBJ2-1; D gene uncertain. The CDR3 has 10 amino acids. Deletions cut 6 bases from V and 4 bases from J, with 1 base between. The CDR3 sequence: CASRYNEQFF. CDR3 DNA sequence: TGTGCCAGCAGGTACAATGAGCAGTTCTTC.